Below, one TCR beta chain is given with its context. The antigen is not known. V dropped 2 bases and J dropped 8; count of bases not matched to a gene: 9. The CDR3 is made up of 15 amino acids. CDR1 SGHNT and CDR2 YENEEA come from the germline V gene. This sample was included in a study of cytomegalovirus exposure and HLA in healthy donors. Study-level points and caveats: An analysis that was carried out later associated 15,000 to 20,000 TCR beta sequences with HLA alleles at 0.05 false discovery rate. Excluded: some indistinguishable V segments such as TRBV6-2 and TRBV6-3.

PCR involved 60 Vbeta and 13 Jbeta primers. Some clones are missing from TCRdb's copy, which holds only in-frame ones; the method was immunoSEQ multiplex PCR. The sample has some 130,000 clones, 70% to 80% seen once. The clonotype was recovered from a man in his thirties or forties in good health and CMV-seronegative. V gene TRBV11-3 combines with J gene TRBJ2-1; 7 nucleotides line up with TRBD2. The specimen sequenced was PBMCs. CDR3 protein: CASSLRTSGLHEQFF. CDR3 coding DNA: TGTGCCAGCAGCTTACGGACTAGTGGACTCCATGAGCAGTTCTTC.